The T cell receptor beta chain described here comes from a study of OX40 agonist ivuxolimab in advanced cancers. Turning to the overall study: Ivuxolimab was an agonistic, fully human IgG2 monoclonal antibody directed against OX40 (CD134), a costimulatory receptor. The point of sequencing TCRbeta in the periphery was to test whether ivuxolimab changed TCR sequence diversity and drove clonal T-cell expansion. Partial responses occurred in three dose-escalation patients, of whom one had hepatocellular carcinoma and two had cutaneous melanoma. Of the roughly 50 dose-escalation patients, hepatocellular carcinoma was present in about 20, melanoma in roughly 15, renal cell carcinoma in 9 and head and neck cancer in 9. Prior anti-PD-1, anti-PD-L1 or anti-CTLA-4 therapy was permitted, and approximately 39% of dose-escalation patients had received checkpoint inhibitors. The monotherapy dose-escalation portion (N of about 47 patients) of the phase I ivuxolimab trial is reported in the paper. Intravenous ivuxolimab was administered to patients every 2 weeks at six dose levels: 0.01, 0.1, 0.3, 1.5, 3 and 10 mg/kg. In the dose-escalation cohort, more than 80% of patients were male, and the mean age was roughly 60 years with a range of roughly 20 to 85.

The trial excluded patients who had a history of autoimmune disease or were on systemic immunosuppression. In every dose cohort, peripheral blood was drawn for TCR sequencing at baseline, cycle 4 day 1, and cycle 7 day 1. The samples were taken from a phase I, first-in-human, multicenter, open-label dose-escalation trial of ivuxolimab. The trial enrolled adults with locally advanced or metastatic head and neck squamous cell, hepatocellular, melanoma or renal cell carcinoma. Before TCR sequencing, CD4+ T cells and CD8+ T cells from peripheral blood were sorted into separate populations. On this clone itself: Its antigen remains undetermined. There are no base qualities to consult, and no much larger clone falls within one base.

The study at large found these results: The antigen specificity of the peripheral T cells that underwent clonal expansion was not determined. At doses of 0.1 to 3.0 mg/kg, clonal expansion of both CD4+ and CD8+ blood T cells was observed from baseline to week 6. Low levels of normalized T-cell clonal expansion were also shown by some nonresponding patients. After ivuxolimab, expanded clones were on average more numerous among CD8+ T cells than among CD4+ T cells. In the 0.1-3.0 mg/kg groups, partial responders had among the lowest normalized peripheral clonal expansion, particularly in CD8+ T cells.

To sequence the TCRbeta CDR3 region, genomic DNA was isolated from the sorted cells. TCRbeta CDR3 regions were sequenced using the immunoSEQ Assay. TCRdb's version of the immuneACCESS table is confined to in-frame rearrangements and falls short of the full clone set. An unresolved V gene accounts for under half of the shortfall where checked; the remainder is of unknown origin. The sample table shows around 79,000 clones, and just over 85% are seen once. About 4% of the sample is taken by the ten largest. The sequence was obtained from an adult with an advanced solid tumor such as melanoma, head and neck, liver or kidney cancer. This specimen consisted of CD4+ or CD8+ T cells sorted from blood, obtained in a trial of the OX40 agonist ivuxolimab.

The encoded CDR3 is CASSEGGDYGYTF. The nucleotide sequence is TGTGCCAGCAGTGAAGGAGGGGACTATGGCTACACCTTC. The V gene is TRBV25-1 and the J gene is TRBJ1-2; TRBD1 is a possible D gene, resting on 5 matching bases. The CDR3 runs 13 amino acids, cysteine and phenylalanine included. Just the 39-base CDR3 DNA is kept, in frame starting at base 1. The germline V gene provides CDR1 MGHDK and CDR2 SYGVNS. V is cut by 2 bases and J by 3 bases, and the space between the germline ends is 7 bases.